The 19 T cell receptor beta chains below come from one sample, sequenced in a study of cytomegalovirus exposure and HLA in healthy donors. 60 Vbeta and 13 Jbeta primers were used in PCR. TCRdb's copy holds only in-frame clones and misses some; the assay was immunoSEQ multiplex PCR. The sample carries approximately 130,000 clones, about 69% recorded once. Sequencing was carried out using PBMCs. The origin of the receptors is a young man in good health and CMV-seronegative.

The J gene is TRBJ2-7, the V gene TRBV30; maybe TRBD1 (6 bases). Germline V gives CDR1 GTSNPN, CDR2 SVGIG (reference sequence). V lost 1 base and J lost 2, with 15 bases in between. The CDR3 has 15 residues. CDR3 protein: CAWSAIDRFPYEQYF. For the CDR3, the DNA is TGTGCCTGGAGTGCGATCGACAGGTTTCCCTACGAGCAGTACTTC. Together with reference TRBV30 and TRBJ2-7, the CDR3 gives the full variable domain: SQTIHQWPATLVQPVGSPLSLECTVEGTSNPNLYWYRQAAGRGLQLLFYSVGIGQISSEVPQNLSASRPQDRQFILSSKKLLLSDSGFYLCAWSAIDRFPYEQYFGPGTRLTVT.

The chain joins TRBV4-2 to TRBJ1-2; D is unclear. The CDR3 covers 15 residues. CDR1 is LGHNA, CDR2 YNFKEQ, per germline. Between the trimmed V and J ends, which lost 4 bases and 4 bases, there was a span of 16 bases. The CDR3, as DNA: TGTGCCAGCAGCCCTCCCGGTCTCGTGAGCTATGGCTACACCTTC. Translating gives CASSPPGLVSYGYTF.

The chain uses TRBV11-2 and TRBJ1-2; D not certain. This CDR3 region has 13 residues. Germline V lookup: CDR1 SGHAT, CDR2 FQNNGV. V was pared by 0 bases and J by 4 bases, with 6 bases between. The CDR3 protein is CASSLEAGYGYTF. DNA of the CDR3: TGTGCCAGCAGCTTAGAGGCAGGCTATGGCTACACCTTC.

There are a few counts of this clone. The chain employs TRBV15 and TRBJ2-5; maybe TRBD2 (5 bases). The length of the CDR3 is 15 residues. Trimming took 0 bases from V and 2 from J, leaving 10 bases between them. Germline CDR1 is LNHNV and CDR2 is YYDKDF (reference sequence). CDR3 coding DNA: TGTGCCACCAGCAGAGATTACGGGATTCAAGAGACCCAGTACTTC. Translated, it gives CATSRDYGIQETQYF.

This chain joins TRBV2 and TRBJ1-2; D gene ambiguous. Trimming shortened V by 8 bases and J by 3 bases, and 31 bases separated the two germline ends. Germline assignment: CDR1 SNHLY and CDR2 FYNNEI. This CDR3 is 19 amino acids long. CDR3 sequence reads: CASRESIRPRLKGYYGYTF. The CDR3 bases are TGTGCCAGCCGGGAGAGCATCCGACCGCGCCTAAAGGGCTACTATGGCTACACCTTC.

This clone was picked up one time. The chain uses TRBV5-1 and TRBJ1-1, with 7 bases identical to TRBD1. The CDR3 contains 17 residues. Germline CDR1 reads SGHRS; CDR2 reads YFSETQ. V shed 4 bases and J 2 bases; nucleotides not matched to a gene: 14. DNA for the CDR3: TGCGCCAGCAGCCCAAAACAGACAGGGTTCGACAACACTGAAGCTTTCTTT. This translates into CASSPKQTGFDNTEAFF.

CDR3 in DNA: TGCAGCGTTAGAGGGGGCGATACATCCTACGAGCAGTACTTC. It is translated as CSVRGGDTSYEQYF. The V call is TRBV29-1, the J call TRBJ2-7, with 7 bases lining up with TRBD1. Trimming took 5 bases from V and 1 from J; bases not matched to a gene: 8. The CDR3 has 14 amino acids. Germline V gene data show CDR1 as SQVTM and CDR2 as ANQGSEA.

J is TRBJ2-7 and V is TRBV29-1, with 7 positions matching TRBD2. The germline V gene encodes CDR1 SQVTM and CDR2 ANQGSEA. V dropped 5 bases and J dropped 3; count of bases not matched to a gene: 7. This CDR3 is 13 amino acids long. DNA for the CDR3: TGCAGCGTTAGGATAAGCGGGAACTACGAGCAGTACTTC. Amino acids: CSVRISGNYEQYF.

The gene calls are TRBV6-1 and TRBJ2-1; 10 bases are a match to TRBD2. The CDR3 has 13 residues. The V and J ends lost 8 bases and 7 bases, in that order; junction bases with no gene match: 5. The germline CDR1 and CDR2 sequences are MNHNS and SASEGT. CDR3 protein: CASGSSGRNEQFF. CDR3 coding DNA: TGTGCCAGCGGGAGTAGCGGGAGGAATGAGCAGTTCTTC.

This rearrangement joins TRBV7-8 to TRBJ1-1, with a weak D call TRBD1 (5 bases). The CDR3 loop spans 16 amino acids. V lost 0 bases to trimming and J lost 4 bases, with 15 bases between them. Germline CDR1 is SGHVS and CDR2 is FQNEAQ. The CDR3 reads CASSLARGVGFTEAFF. CDR3 bases: TGTGCCAGCAGCTTAGCGCGGGGGGTGGGGTTCACTGAAGCTTTCTTT.

CDR3 region: CSVEGRGEQYF. CDR3 in DNA: TGCAGCGTTGAAGGACGGGGCGAGCAGTACTTC. The chain combines TRBV29-1 with TRBJ2-7; TRBD2 is a possible D gene (5 bases). Germline assignment: CDR1 SQVTM and CDR2 ANQGSEA. The V gene lost 1 base and the J gene lost 6 bases, with 7 bases spanning the gap. The CDR3 has 11 amino acids.

This clone was seen more than once but under ten times. The J gene is TRBJ1-1, the V gene TRBV4-2; D not certain. V was pared by 0 bases and J by 2 bases, with 7 bases between. Per germline, CDR1 LGHNA and CDR2 YNFKEQ. This CDR3 contains 14 residues. The CDR3 loop is CASSQDKANTEAFF. The CDR3 region has the DNA TGTGCCAGCAGCCAAGACAAAGCTAACACTGAAGCTTTCTTT.

This CDR3 reads CASSSTRGTEAFF. In DNA form, the CDR3 reads TGTGCCAGCAGTTCAACCAGGGGCACTGAAGCTTTCTTT. V is TRBV6-6 and J is TRBJ1-1; D perhaps matches TRBD1 (6 bases). The CDR3 contains 13 residues. Per the germline V gene, CDR1 is MNHNY and CDR2 is SVGAGI (reference sequence). V was pared by 4 bases and J by 4 bases, with 10 bases between.

Only one count was recorded for this clone. The V call is TRBV29-1, the J call TRBJ2-1, with D possibly being TRBD2 (6 bases). The germline V gene has CDR1 SQVTM and CDR2 ANQGSEA. CDR3 length: 14 residues. V lost 4 bases and J lost 4, with 14 bases in between. The CDR3 sequence is CSVGSTSLYNEQFF. In nucleotides, the CDR3 is TGCAGCGTTGGTTCGACTAGTTTGTACAATGAGCAGTTCTTC.

V gene TRBV9 combines with J gene TRBJ1-6; TRBD1 aligns across 8 bases. The CDR3 contains 14 residues. Germline V gene data show CDR1 as SGDLS and CDR2 as YYNGEE. V was pared by 4 bases and J by 8 bases, with 5 bases of the junction left unmatched. CDR3 nucleotide sequence: TGTGCCAGCAGCCCCAGGGGGCAGGATTCACCCCTCCACTTT. Translation: CASSPRGQDSPLHF.

This clone was seen a few times. The genes are TRBV10-3 and TRBJ2-1; TRBD1 matches at 9 bases. CDR1 ENHRY and CDR2 SYGVKD come from the germline V gene. V gave up 6 bases and J gave up 8 bases; unmatched junction bases: 11. This CDR3 comprises 15 residues. The CDR3 spells CAISAPGQGRDEQFF. DNA for the CDR3: TGTGCCATCAGCGCACCGGGACAGGGACGCGATGAGCAGTTCTTC.

This clone appeared a single time. This sequence joins TRBV7-2 and TRBJ2-3, with D perhaps TRBD2 (6 bases). Per germline, CDR1 SGHTA and CDR2 FQGNSA. This CDR3 has 17 residues. V was cut by 7 bases and J by 2 bases, with 22 bases left in between. The CDR3 coding sequence is TGTGCCAGCACCCCCCACCGGGCGGGGAGAGACACAGATACGCAGTATTTT. Translated: CASTPHRAGRDTDTQYF.

The chain combines TRBV28 with TRBJ2-3; D possibly corresponds to TRBD2 (6 bases). This CDR3 contains 13 residues. Germline V CDR1 and CDR2: MDHEN, SYDVKM. Trimming stripped 6 bases from V and 3 bases from J, with 10 bases between. CDR3 nucleotides: TGTGCCAGCAGCATGGGACTTACAGATACGCAGTATTTT. It yields the protein CASSMGLTDTQYF. The entire variable domain, with the rest obtained from reference TRBV28 and TRBJ2-3, is as follows: DVKVTQSSRYLVKRTGEKVFLECVQDMDHENMFWYRQDPGLGLRLIYFSYDVKMKEKGDIPEGYSVSREKKERFSLILESASTNQTSMYLCASSMGLTDTQYFGPGTRLTVL.

This clone was picked up a small number of times. V is TRBV5-1 and J is TRBJ1-1; 7 bases are a match to TRBD1. Germline CDR1 reads SGHRS; CDR2 reads YFSETQ. Trimming took 6 bases from V and 1 from J; bases not matched to a gene: 3. This CDR3 spans 13 amino acids. The DNA for the CDR3 is TGCGCCAGCACCCGGACAGGGAACACTGAAGCTTTCTTT. It codes for CASTRTGNTEAFF. Together with reference TRBV5-1 and TRBJ1-1, the CDR3 gives the full variable domain: KAGVTQTPRYLIKTRGQQVTLSCSPISGHRSVSWYQQTPGQGLQFLFEYFSETQRNKGNFPGRFSGRQFSNSRSEMNVSTLELGDSALYLCASTRTGNTEAFFGQGTRLTVV.